Here is one T cell receptor beta chain with its context. This sample was taken from a study of blood T cell repertoires in COVID-19. About the research overall: Sites in the United States, Italy and Spain provided acute and convalescent COVID-19 samples.

TCRdb's copy holds only in-frame clones and misses some; the assay was immunoSEQ multiplex PCR. This sample carries some 76,000 clones, about 93% of them seen once, and the ten largest clones take about 6.1%. The CDR3 contains 14 residues. Trimming stripped 5 bases from V and 4 bases from J, with 12 bases between. Germline CDR1 is SEHNR and CDR2 is FQNEAQ (reference sequence). V usage is TRBV7-9 and J usage is TRBJ2-1, with a tentative D call TRBD2 (6 bases). This TCR came from a human donor in a cohort sampled during active COVID-19. The source material was peripheral blood. The CDR3 region has the DNA TGTGCCAGCAGCCCCGGACTAAGTTACAATGAGCAGTTCTTC. It encodes CASSPGLSYNEQFF.